This paragraph covers one T cell receptor beta chain sequence. Germline V lookup: CDR1 MRHNA, CDR2 SNTAGT. After removal of 6 bases from V and 2 bases from J, the junction contained 7 bases not matched to a gene. The CDR3 length is 15 residues. The record originates from a study of blood T cell repertoires in COVID-19. In the study overall: Acute-phase and convalescent COVID-19 samples originated in the United States, Italy and Spain. PBMCs, B-cell-depleted T cells, or T cells were the source of the cDNA or gDNA that made up the material.

The authors' processing: Amplifying reference gene primers gave estimates of nucleated cell counts. This table comes from immunoSEQ multiplex PCR, and its TCRdb copy is limited to in-frame clones, with some not included. That table supplies the V and J calls and clone size; D and trimming were determined from the DNA. Of 100,000 to 150,000 clones detected, about 79% appear once; the ten largest clones hold around a third. Sequencing was carried out using peripheral blood. The sequence was obtained from a man aged 35 to 55 with active or convalescent COVID-19. The chain uses TRBV6-4 and TRBJ2-3, with TRBD2 identical over 8 bases. The CDR3 is CASSVSGAATDTQYF. CDR3 DNA sequence: TGTGCCAGCAGCGTTAGCGGGGCCGCCACAGATACGCAGTATTTT.